This TCR beta chain was obtained from a study of CD8+CD57+ T cells in acquired aplastic anemia. As concerns this clonotype: The antigen is unknown.

The study profiled TCR beta VDJ and CDR3 using genomic DNA as template. Using its own MiXCR run on the reads, TCRdb lists one record per CDR3 protein. The sample holds around 200,000 distinct CDR3 sequences, roughly half seen once. Study outcomes and limitations: The number of CD8+ CDR3 sequences shared by patients and controls was 25 to 35.

Patients who underwent sequencing had shown CD8+CD57+ cell expansion by flow cytometry. The clonotype originates from a human donor with aplastic anemia. The sequenced sample was sorted CD4+, CD8+, or CD8+CD57+ T cells (not recorded which) from PBMCs.

The CDR3: CASSLGGIANTEAFF. CDR3 DNA sequence: TGCGCCAGCAGCCTCGGGGGCATAGCGAACACTGAAGCTTTCTTT. The chain couples TRBV5-1 to TRBJ1-1; possibly TRBD1 for D (6 bases). The CDR3 covers 15 residues. Germline values: CDR1 SGHRS, CDR2 YFSETQ. Trimming left V 4 bases short and J 1 base short, with 14 bases between.